A selection of T cell receptor beta chains follows, all from one sample in a study of T-cell reconstitution after alpha-beta-depleted transplantation in children. TCRdb itself ran the PCR reads through MiXCR, one entry per CDR3 protein. Counted here are over 400,000 distinct CDR3 sequences, around 13% occurring once; the ten biggest clones make up around 5.8%. The sequencing used PBMCs from the stem cell graft donor, collected from the stem cell graft. All receptors come from a human donor who donated a stem cell graft to a child with combined immunodeficiency. Each CDR3 is given with its conserved first and last residue. A D gene is named only where the DNA matches it firmly. The size entry is marked missing in some rows and otherwise reads once, few, many or a size class.

>few|15|TRBV15|TRBJ2-1|-
CATSRASLLPDEQFF
TGTGCCACCAGCAGAGCCAGCCTTCTACCGGATGAGCAGTTCTTC
>many|15|TRBV20-1|TRBJ2-7|TRBD1
CSARSSRTGSYEQYF
TGCAGTGCTAGAAGTTCGCGGACAGGATCCTACGAGCAGTACTTC
>-|14|TRBV12-3/TRBV12-4|TRBJ2-4|-
CASRTDEGIGIQYF
TGTGCCAGCAGGACCGATGAGGGGATCGGAATTCAGTACTTC
>many|15|TRBV12-3/TRBV12-4|TRBJ2-1|TRBD2
CASSATSGRASEQFF
TGTGCCAGCAGCGCGACTAGCGGGAGGGCTAGTGAGCAGTTCTTC
>few|14|TRBV10-3|TRBJ2-7|TRBD1
CAISPGTGGYEQYF
TGTGCCATCAGTCCCGGGACAGGGGGCTACGAGCAGTACTTC
>-|16|TRBV11-2|TRBJ2-1|TRBD2
CASSLAGGGWYNEQFF
TGTGCCAGCAGCTTAGCGGGCGGGGGGTGGTACAATGAGCAGTTCTTC
>-|15|TRBV6-5|TRBJ1-3|-
CASSYEGRSGNTIYF
TGTGCCAGCAGTTATGAGGGAAGATCGGGAAACACCATATATTTT
>-|16|TRBV27|TRBJ2-4|TRBD1
CASSPLDRVAKNIQYF
TGTGCCAGCAGTCCTCTCGACAGGGTAGCCAAAAACATTCAGTACTTC
>few|14|TRBV7-6|TRBJ2-5|TRBD1
CASNQRDSQETQYF
TGTGCCAGCAACCAAAGGGACAGCCAAGAGACCCAGTACTTC
>many|17|TRBV7-9|TRBJ2-7|TRBD1
CASSVRTPGQGTYEQYF
TGTGCCAGCAGCGTTCGAACCCCGGGACAGGGAACCTACGAGCAGTACTTC
>many|13|TRBV7-6|TRBJ1-1|TRBD1
CASSLRGRTEAFF
TGTGCCAGCAGCTTGAGGGGGCGCACTGAAGCTTTCTTT
>many|13|TRBV7-2|TRBJ2-7|TRBD1
CASSKDRTYEQYF
TGTGCCAGCAGCAAGGACAGGACCTACGAGCAGTACTTC
>few|14|TRBV7-9|TRBJ1-1|-
CASSLAHKNTEAFF
TGTGCCAGCAGCTTAGCCCATAAGAACACTGAAGCTTTCTTT
>many|15|TRBV6-1|TRBJ2-2|TRBD2
CASSEASGGAGELFF
TGTGCCAGCAGTGAAGCTAGCGGGGGGGCCGGGGAGCTGTTTTTT
>few|16|TRBV6-1|TRBJ2-7|-
CASSKTSTGALYEQYF
TGTGCCAGCAGCAAAACTAGTACGGGGGCCTTATACGAGCAGTACTTC
>few|15|TRBV2|TRBJ2-1|-
CASVPQGGTFNEQFF
TGTGCCAGTGTCCCCCAAGGGGGGACCTTCAATGAGCAGTTCTTC
>many|15|TRBV12-3/TRBV12-4|TRBJ2-5|TRBD2
CASSPGTSVRETQYF
TGTGCCAGCAGTCCAGGGACTAGCGTCCGGGAGACCCAGTACTTC
>many|15|TRBV20-1|TRBJ2-7|-
CSARDRLGGLYEQYF
TGCAGTGCTAGAGATCGATTGGGGGGGCTCTACGAGCAGTACTTC
>-|13|TRBV25-1|TRBJ2-3|-
CASSGGAIDTQYF
TGTGCCAGCAGTGGAGGGGCCATAGATACGCAGTATTTT
>few|14|TRBV12-3/TRBV12-4|TRBJ2-7|TRBD2
CASRGGGATYEQYF
TGTGCCAGCAGGGGCGGGGGGGCAACCTACGAGCAGTACTTC
>few|16|TRBV7-9|TRBJ1-1|TRBD1
CASSLMCGQVDTEAFF
TGTGCCAGCAGCTTAATGTGCGGACAGGTTGACACTGAAGCTTTCTTT
>-|15|TRBV29-1|TRBJ2-3|TRBD1
CSVEVWDRGPDTQYF
TGCAGCGTTGAAGTTTGGGACAGGGGGCCAGATACGCAGTATTTT
>few|13|TRBV12-3/TRBV12-4|TRBJ1-1|-
CASSLEEYTEAFF
TGTGCCAGCAGTTTGGAGGAATACACTGAAGCTTTCTTT
>-|15|TRBV18|TRBJ2-5|TRBD1
CASSPKDRVQETQYF
TGTGCCAGCTCACCAAAGGACAGGGTCCAAGAGACCCAGTACTTC
>-|12|TRBV30|TRBJ2-3|-
CAWSPRADTQYF
TGTGCCTGGAGTCCGAGGGCAGATACGCAGTATTTT
>-|14|TRBV12-3/TRBV12-4|TRBJ1-6|-
CASSLQGGSSPLHF
TGTGCCAGCAGTTTACAGGGAGGAAGTTCACCCCTCCACTTT
>-|12|TRBV12-3/TRBV12-4|TRBJ2-3|-
CASSPEADTQYF
TGTGCCAGCAGCCCGGAGGCCGATACGCAGTATTTT
>many|15|TRBV15|TRBJ2-7|TRBD1
CATSRRTGFTYEQYF
TGTGCCACCAGCAGGAGGACAGGGTTCACCTACGAGCAGTACTTC
>many|15|TRBV12-3/TRBV12-4|TRBJ1-6|-
CASSLDLDDGSPLHF
TGTGCCAGCAGTTTAGATCTGGACGACGGTTCACCCCTCCACTTT
>few|14|TRBV20-1|TRBJ2-2|-
CSAPETRGSGELFF
TGCAGTGCTCCGGAGACTAGAGGGTCCGGGGAGCTGTTTTTT
>many|14|TRBV2|TRBJ1-1|-
CASSEIRQNTEAFF
TGTGCCAGCAGTGAAATCAGGCAGAACACTGAAGCTTTCTTT
>-|19|TRBV12-3/TRBV12-4|TRBJ2-5|TRBD2
CASSLGGTSGLRRQETQYF
TGTGCCAGCAGTTTAGGAGGGACTAGCGGGTTAAGAAGACAAGAGACCCAGTACTTC
>few|12|TRBV15|TRBJ2-7|-
CATSRDLSEQYF
TGTGCCACCAGCAGAGATTTAAGTGAGCAGTACTTC
>many|14|TRBV4-3|TRBJ2-2|-
CASSQGTATGELFF
TGCGCCAGCAGCCAAGGAACGGCTACCGGGGAGCTGTTTTTT
>-|13|TRBV4-3|TRBJ2-1|-
CASSHGVGAGQFF
TGCGCCAGCAGCCATGGAGTAGGGGCTGGGCAGTTCTTC
>many|14|TRBV10-3|TRBJ1-1|TRBD1
CAISESRDSSEAFF
TGTGCCATCAGTGAGTCAAGGGACAGTTCGGAAGCTTTCTTT
>-|15|TRBV12-3/TRBV12-4|TRBJ2-7|-
CASSPLRQGGYEQYF
TGTGCCAGCAGTCCGCTGAGGCAGGGAGGCTACGAGCAGTACTTC
>-|16|TRBV6-1|TRBJ2-3|TRBD2
CASSEVGGGAGDTQYF
TGTGCCAGCAGTGAAGTGGGCGGGGGGGCCGGGGATACGCAGTATTTT
>many|15|TRBV12-3/TRBV12-4|TRBJ1-5|-
CASSPGRYSNQPQHF
TGTGCCAGCAGCCCTGGACGGTATAGCAATCAGCCCCAGCATTTT
>-|15|TRBV10-2|TRBJ2-7|TRBD2
CASSESSGGVGEQYF
TGCGCCAGCAGTGAGTCGAGCGGGGGAGTAGGGGAGCAGTACTTC
>many|17|TRBV29-1|TRBJ2-1|-
CSVERVTGAIGGNEQFF
TGCAGCGTTGAACGGGTCACGGGGGCCATAGGGGGGAATGAGCAGTTCTTC
>-|17|TRBV2|TRBJ1-2|-
CASRETERGGFNYGYTF
TGTGCCAGCAGGGAAACAGAACGGGGGGGCTTTAACTATGGCTACACCTTC
>few|14|TRBV12-3/TRBV12-4|TRBJ1-2|TRBD1
CASSLADRAYGYTF
TGTGCCAGCAGTTTAGCGGACAGGGCCTATGGCTACACCTTC
>few|16|TRBV7-7|TRBJ2-2|TRBD1
CASSIGTGEAAGELFF
TGTGCTAGCAGCATTGGGACAGGAGAGGCGGCCGGGGAGCTGTTTTTT
>-|14|TRBV6-1|TRBJ2-1|-
CASSKRLAYNEQFF
TGTGCCAGCAGTAAGCGGTTGGCCTACAATGAGCAGTTCTTC
>-|17|TRBV11-1|TRBJ2-1|TRBD2
CAGEGTSGGPSYNEQFF
TGTGCCGGGGAGGGGACTAGCGGGGGGCCCTCCTACAATGAGCAGTTCTTC
>few|14|TRBV5-4|TRBJ2-7|TRBD2
CASSWRGGTYEQYF
TGTGCCAGCAGCTGGCGGGGGGGGACCTACGAGCAGTACTTC
>-|14|TRBV30|TRBJ2-7|TRBD2
CAWSVQRGTYEQYF
TGTGCCTGGAGTGTACAGCGGGGTACCTACGAGCAGTACTTC